This T cell receptor beta chain was observed in a study of identical twins (dated by TCRdb to 2016 to 2017). Turning to the overall study: To test whether fetal clonotypes persist, the study used deep sequencing on TCR alpha and beta repertoires from monozygotic twins, unrelated adults of various ages, and cord blood. Replicate twin experiments were performed at different times using different library preparation protocols to rule out contamination.

Broad study findings and their caveats: In monozygotic twins, recombination models systematically underestimated out-of-frame TCR alpha sharing, but the models matched the sharing seen between unrelated individuals. Because the same donors could not be followed over many years, the conclusions relied on cross-sectional statistical analysis. Compared with coincidental sharing between unrelated individuals, out-of-frame TCR alpha sequences shared between twins had an excess of sequences with low generation probability. Zero-insertion analyses could be partly confounded by invariant T cells such as MAIT and iNKT, though diverse VJ usage argued against such confounding for most clonotypes. A weaker excess of twin sharing was found in beta out-of-frame sequences because the signal-to-noise ratio was lowered by fewer shared sequences. Fewer insertions were carried by abundant cord blood beta clonotypes; a weaker similar trend was observed in young adult naive repertoires, while no such trend was observed in memory repertoires.

Every donor in the study was a healthy Caucasian. The twin cohort consisted of three pairs of female monozygotic twins, all aged roughly 18 to 30 years. Peripheral blood mononuclear cells were used as the source from which RNA for TCR libraries was isolated. The receptor library was made with 5' RACE. Sequencing was performed on an Illumina HiSeq 2000. Template switching introduced a universal primer binding site; the final cDNA contained a unique molecular identifier, enabling accurate counting of TCR cDNA molecules. Specific primers in the conserved constant-segment region were used to synthesize first-strand cDNA for TCR alpha and beta chains. To control for contamination, each cDNA library was double barcoded with a SMART-Mk sample barcode plus Illumina barcodes. TruSeq adapter sequences along with Illumina sample barcodes were introduced in two successive PCR steps. The TCR alpha and beta cDNA libraries were sequenced on the Illumina HiSeq platform using custom primers. The authors' pipeline ran thus. Raw reads were processed with MiGEC to extract unique molecular identifiers, and MiXCR was used to determine CDR3 positions. For each individual, recombination models were inferred using an EM algorithm with the repgenHMM and IGoR tools. The tcR package in R was used for shared clonotype analysis, with sharing normalized by the product of cloneset sizes. To study raw recombination without the effects of thymic and clonal selection, out-of-frame nonproductive sequences were analyzed. Clones were called with MiXCR by TCRdb after fastp trimmed the public reads at Q25, and only in-frame beta chains were retained. Rows with a matching CDR3 protein are joined into one entry that keeps the most common DNA and genes. V and J calls and clone size were set by TCRdb, not the authors. The sample table lists 690,000 or so distinct CDR3 sequences, around 8.6% of them with a count of one. Together, the top ten hold roughly 0.9% of the sample.

The CDR3 starts with the cysteine, ends with the phenylalanine, and has 16 residues. Kept here is only the CDR3 DNA, which spans 48 bases and is read in frame from base 1. Per the germline V gene, MGHRA is the CDR1 and YSYEKL is the CDR2. V is cut back by 1 base and J by 2 bases, with 4 bases in the junction unmatched. This clonotype was picked up many times. The clone's antigen remains unknown. The input lacks base qualities; no much larger clone sits a single base away. These data also formed part of another study, on yellow fever vaccine responses in identical twins. Per the second study: The T cell response to vaccination in identical twins was reported by the authors to appear partly convergent and partly personalized. In the study, vaccine-responding T cell clones were precisely tracked in identical twins.

The rearrangement joined TRBV4-1 to TRBJ2-2; 7 bases in the junction line up with TRBD2. This clonotype was sampled from a woman aged 18-30 years in good health. The material sequenced was PBMCs. CDR3 protein: CASSQVTSLNTGELFF. The DNA sequence is given as TGCGCCAGCAGCCAAGTGACTAGCCTAAACACCGGGGAGCTGTTTTTT.